The present T cell receptor (beta chain) was sequenced within a study of T cells in women clearing cervical HPV infection. Germline V lookup: CDR1 LGHNT, CDR2 FRNRAP. The CDR3 has 12 residues. The assay was immunoSEQ multiplex PCR, and TCRdb's table has in-frame clones only and misses some. The sample holds fewer than 35,000 clones. Study outcomes and limitations: CIN3+ cases had significantly higher TCR richness than controls; evenness did not differ.

About this clone: Its specificity is unknown. The CDR3 end is not reached by the read, which stops 3 residues before it; the germline J gene fills it in.

The chain has TRBV12-5 and TRBJ1-1; D gene ambiguous. This clonotype was obtained from a woman between 18 and 70 years old with a cervical HPV16 infection that either progressed to CIN3+ or cleared (not recorded which). Sequencing was done on a sample of blood buffy coat. CDR3 bases read: TGTGCTAGTGGTTCTGATCTAAGCCGT. The encoded protein is CASGSDLSR. The entire CDR3 reads CASGSDLSRAFF.